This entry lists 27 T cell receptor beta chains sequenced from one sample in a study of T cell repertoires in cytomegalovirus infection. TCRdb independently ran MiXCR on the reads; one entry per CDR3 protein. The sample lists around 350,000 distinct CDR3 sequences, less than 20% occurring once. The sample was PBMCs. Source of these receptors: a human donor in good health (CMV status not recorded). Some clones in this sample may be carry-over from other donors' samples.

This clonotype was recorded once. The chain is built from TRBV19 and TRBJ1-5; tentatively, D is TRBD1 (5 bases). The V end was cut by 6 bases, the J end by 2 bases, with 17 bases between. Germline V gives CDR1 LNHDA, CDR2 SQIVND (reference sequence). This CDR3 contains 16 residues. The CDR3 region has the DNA TGTGCCAGTAGGATGCGGGGGAGAGGTGGCAATCAGCCCCAGCATTTT. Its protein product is CASRMRGRGGNQPQHF. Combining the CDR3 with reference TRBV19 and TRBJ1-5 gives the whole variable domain DGGITQSPKYLFRKEGQNVTLSCEQNLNHDAMYWYRQDPGQGLRLIYYSQIVNDFQKGDIAEGYSVSREKKESFPLTVTSAQKNPTAFYLCASRMRGRGGNQPQHFGDGTRLSIL.

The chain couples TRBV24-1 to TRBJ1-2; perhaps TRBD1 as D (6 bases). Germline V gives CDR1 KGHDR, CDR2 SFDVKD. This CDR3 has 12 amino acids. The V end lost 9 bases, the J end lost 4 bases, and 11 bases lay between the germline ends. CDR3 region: CATFRDIYGYTF. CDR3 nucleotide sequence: TGTGCCACCTTCCGGGACATCTATGGCTACACCTTC.

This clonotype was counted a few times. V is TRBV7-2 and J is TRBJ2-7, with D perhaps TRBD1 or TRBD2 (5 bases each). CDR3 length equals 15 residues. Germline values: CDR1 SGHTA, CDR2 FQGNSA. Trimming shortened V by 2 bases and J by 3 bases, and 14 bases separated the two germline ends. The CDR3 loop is CASSLSRDGFYEQYF. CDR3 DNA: TGTGCCAGCAGCTTATCTCGGGACGGTTTCTACGAGCAGTACTTC.

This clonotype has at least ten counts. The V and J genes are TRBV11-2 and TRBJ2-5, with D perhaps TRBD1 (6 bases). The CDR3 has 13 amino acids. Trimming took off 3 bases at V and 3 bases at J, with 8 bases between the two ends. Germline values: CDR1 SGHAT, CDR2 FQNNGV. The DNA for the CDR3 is TGTGCCAGCAGCTTGGGGGCGGAAGAGACCCAGTACTTC. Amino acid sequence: CASSLGAEETQYF.

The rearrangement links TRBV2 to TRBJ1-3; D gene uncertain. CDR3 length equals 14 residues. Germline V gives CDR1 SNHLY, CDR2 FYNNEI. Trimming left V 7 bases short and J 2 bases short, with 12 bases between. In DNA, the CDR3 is TGTGCCAGCAAACCCGACGGCGCTGGAAACACCATATATTTT. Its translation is CASKPDGAGNTIYF.

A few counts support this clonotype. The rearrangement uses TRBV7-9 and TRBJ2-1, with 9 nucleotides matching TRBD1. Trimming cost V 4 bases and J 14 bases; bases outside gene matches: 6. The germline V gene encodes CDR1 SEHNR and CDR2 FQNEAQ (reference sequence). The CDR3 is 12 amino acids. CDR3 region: CASSSGQGLEFF. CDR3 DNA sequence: TGTGCCAGCAGCTCCGGACAGGGGTTGGAGTTCTTC.

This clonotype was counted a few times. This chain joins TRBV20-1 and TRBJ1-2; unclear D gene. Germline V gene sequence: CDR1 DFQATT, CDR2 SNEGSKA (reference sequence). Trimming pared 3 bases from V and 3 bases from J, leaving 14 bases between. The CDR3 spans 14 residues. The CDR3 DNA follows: TGCAGTGCTAGTGCTGTGTCCGGGGACTATGGCTACACCTTC. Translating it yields CSASAVSGDYGYTF.

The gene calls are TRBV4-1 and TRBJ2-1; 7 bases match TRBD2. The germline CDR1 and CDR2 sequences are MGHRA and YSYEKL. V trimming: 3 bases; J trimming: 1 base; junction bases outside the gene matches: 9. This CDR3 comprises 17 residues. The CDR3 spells CASSQRSGGSSYNEQFF. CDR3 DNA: TGCGCCAGCAGCCAGCGATCCGGGGGGAGTTCCTACAATGAGCAGTTCTTC.

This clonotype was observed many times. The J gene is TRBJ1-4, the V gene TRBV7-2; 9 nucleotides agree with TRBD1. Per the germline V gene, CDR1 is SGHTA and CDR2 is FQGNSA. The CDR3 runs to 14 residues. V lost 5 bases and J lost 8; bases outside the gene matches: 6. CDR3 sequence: CASSPGQGWEKLFF. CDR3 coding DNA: TGTGCCAGCAGCCCTGGACAGGGGTGGGAAAAACTGTTTTTT.

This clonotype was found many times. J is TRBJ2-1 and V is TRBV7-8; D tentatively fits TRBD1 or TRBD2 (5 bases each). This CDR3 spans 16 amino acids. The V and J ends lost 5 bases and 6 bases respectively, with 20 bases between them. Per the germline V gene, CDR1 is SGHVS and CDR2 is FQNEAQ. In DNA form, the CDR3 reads TGTGCCAGCAGCATTCCCCGGGACCTCTTTGGCAATGAGCAGTTCTTC. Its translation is CASSIPRDLFGNEQFF. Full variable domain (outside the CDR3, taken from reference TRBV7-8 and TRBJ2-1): GAGVSQSPRYKVAKRGQDVALRCDPISGHVSLFWYQQALGQGPEFLTYFQNEAQLDKSGLPSDRFFAERPEGSVSTLKIQRTQQEDSAVYLCASSIPRDLFGNEQFFGPGTRLTVL.

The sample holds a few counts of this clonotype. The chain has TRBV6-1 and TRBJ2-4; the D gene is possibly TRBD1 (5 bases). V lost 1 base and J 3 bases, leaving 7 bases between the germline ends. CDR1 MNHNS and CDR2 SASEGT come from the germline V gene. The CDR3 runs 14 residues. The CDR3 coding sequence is TGTGCCAGCAGTGAAGTGGGGCGCAAAAACATTCAGTACTTC. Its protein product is CASSEVGRKNIQYF.

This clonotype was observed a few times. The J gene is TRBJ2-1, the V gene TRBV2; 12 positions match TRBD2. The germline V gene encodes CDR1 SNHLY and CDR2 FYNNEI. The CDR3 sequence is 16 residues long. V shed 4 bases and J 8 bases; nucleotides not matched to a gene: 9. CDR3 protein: CASSALAGGPNDEQFF. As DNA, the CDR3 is TGTGCCAGCAGTGCGCTAGCGGGAGGGCCCAATGATGAGCAGTTCTTC.

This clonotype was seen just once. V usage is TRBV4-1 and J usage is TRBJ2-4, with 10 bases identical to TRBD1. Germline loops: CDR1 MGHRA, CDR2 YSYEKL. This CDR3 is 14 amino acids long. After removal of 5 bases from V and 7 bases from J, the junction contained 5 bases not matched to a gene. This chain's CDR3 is CASSIGQGGNIQYF. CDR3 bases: TGCGCCAGCAGCATCGGACAGGGGGGGAACATTCAGTACTTC.

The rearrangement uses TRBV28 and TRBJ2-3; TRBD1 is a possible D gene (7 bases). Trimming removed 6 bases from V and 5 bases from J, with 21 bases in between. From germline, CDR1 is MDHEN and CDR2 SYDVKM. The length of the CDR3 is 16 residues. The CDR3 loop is CASRPGGPSRGDTQYF. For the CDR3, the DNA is TGTGCCAGCAGGCCAGGGGGGCCCTCCCGGGGAGATACGCAGTATTTT.

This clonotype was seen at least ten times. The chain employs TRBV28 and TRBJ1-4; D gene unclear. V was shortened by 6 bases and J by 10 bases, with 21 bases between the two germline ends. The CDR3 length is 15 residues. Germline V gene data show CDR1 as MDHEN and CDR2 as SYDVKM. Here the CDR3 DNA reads TGTGCCAGCAGCCAATCCGTCCTGGACGGGCGAAAACTGTTTTTT. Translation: CASSQSVLDGRKLFF.

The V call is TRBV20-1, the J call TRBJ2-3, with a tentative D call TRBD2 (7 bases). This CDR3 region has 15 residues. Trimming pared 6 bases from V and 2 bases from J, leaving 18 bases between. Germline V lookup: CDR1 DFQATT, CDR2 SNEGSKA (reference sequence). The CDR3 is CSAPLGGAFTDTQYF. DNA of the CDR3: TGCAGTGCCCCATTGGGGGGGGCATTCACAGATACGCAGTATTTT.

The CDR3 DNA is TGTGCCAGCAGCGAACAGGCTAGCAGCTCCTACGAGCAGTACTTC. Amino acid sequence: CASSEQASSSYEQYF. The rearrangement joins TRBV12-3 or TRBV12-4 to TRBJ2-7; possibly TRBD1 or TRBD2 for D (5 bases each). Between the trimmed V and J ends, which lost 6 bases and 0 bases, there was a span of 15 bases. The CDR3 has 15 residues.

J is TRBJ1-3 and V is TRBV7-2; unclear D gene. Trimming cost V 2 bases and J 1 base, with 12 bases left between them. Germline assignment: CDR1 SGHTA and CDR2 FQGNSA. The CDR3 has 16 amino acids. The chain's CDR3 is CASSLRGVESGNTIYF. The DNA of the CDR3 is TGTGCCAGCAGCTTACGCGGGGTCGAGTCTGGAAACACCATATATTTT.

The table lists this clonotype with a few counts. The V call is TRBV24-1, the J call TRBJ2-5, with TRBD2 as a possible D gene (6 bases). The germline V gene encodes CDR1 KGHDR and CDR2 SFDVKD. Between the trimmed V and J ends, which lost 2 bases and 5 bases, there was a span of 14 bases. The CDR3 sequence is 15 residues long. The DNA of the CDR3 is TGTGCCACCAGTGATTGGGCCAGGAGCGGGGAGACCCAGTACTTC. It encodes CATSDWARSGETQYF.

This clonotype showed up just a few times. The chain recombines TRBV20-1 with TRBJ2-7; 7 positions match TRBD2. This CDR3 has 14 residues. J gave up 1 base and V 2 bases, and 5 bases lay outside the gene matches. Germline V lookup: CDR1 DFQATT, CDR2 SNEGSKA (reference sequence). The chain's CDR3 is CSARSGAPSYEQYF. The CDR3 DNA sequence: TGCAGTGCTAGAAGCGGGGCTCCTTCCTACGAGCAGTACTTC.

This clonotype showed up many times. CDR3 residues: CASSPGTGIEQYF. CDR3 nucleotides: TGTGCCAGCAGTCCCGGGACAGGGATCGAGCAGTACTTC. V usage is TRBV27 and J usage is TRBJ2-7; 9 bases line up with TRBD1. The CDR3 contains 13 residues. V trimming: 5 bases; J trimming: 6 bases; junction bases outside the gene matches: 5. Germline CDR1 MNHEY, CDR2 SMNVEV (reference sequence).

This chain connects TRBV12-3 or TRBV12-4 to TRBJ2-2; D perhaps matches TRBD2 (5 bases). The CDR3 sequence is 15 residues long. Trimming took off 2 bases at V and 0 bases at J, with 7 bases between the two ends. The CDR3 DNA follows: TGTGCCAGCAGTTTAAGGACTTCGAACACCGGGGAGCTGTTTTTT. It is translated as CASSLRTSNTGELFF.

This chain's CDR3 is CASSSTSPRETQYF. The DNA for the CDR3 is TGTGCCAGCAGCAGTACTAGCCCAAGGGAGACCCAGTACTTC. This chain uses TRBV11-2 with TRBJ2-5; D possibly corresponds to TRBD2 (6 bases). Deletions cut 5 bases from V and 5 bases from J, with 15 bases between. This CDR3 has 14 residues. CDR1 SGHAT and CDR2 FQNNGV come from the germline V gene.

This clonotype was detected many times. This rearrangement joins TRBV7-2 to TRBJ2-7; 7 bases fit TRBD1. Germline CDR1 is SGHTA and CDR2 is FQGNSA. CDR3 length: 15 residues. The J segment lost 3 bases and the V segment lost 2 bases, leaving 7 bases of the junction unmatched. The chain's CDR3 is CASSLTGQLSYEQYF. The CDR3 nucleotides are TGTGCCAGCAGCTTAACGGGACAGTTGAGCTACGAGCAGTACTTC.

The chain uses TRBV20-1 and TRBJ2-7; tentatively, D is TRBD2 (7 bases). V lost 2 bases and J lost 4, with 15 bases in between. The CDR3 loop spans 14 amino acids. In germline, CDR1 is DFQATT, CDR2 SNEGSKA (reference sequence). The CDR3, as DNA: TGCAGTGCTAGACGGCGGGGGCTCGCATACGAGCAGTACTTC. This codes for CSARRRGLAYEQYF.

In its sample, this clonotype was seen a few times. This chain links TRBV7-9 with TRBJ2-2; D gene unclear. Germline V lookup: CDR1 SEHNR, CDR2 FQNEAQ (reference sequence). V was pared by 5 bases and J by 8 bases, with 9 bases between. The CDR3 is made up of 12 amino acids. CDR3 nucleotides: TGTGCCAGCAGCCATAACCCAGGGGAGCTGTTTTTT. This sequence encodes CASSHNPGELFF.

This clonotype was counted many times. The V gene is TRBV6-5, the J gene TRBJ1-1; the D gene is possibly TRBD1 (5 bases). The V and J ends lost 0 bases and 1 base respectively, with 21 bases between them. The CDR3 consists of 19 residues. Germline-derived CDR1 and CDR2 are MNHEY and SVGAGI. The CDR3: CASSYSLYLSGGKNTEAFF. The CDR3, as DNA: TGTGCCAGCAGTTACTCCTTGTATCTCTCCGGGGGAAAGAACACTGAAGCTTTCTTT.